Here is one T cell receptor beta chain with its context. Its target is not known. The data belong to a study of lymphopenia after photon versus proton radiotherapy. General study points: After lymphocyte nadir, photon-treated repertoires showed oligoclonal expansion, especially CD8+ Temra. Survival link was tested only in deceased patients; proton benefit remains a possibility. Under photons, naive T cells and diversity fell while effector/memory populations rose. Larger post-nadir TCR diversity loss correlated inversely with survival in deceased patients.

TCRdb's table, derived via immunoSEQ multiplex PCR, lists solely in-frame clones and lacks some. The sample holds just over 30,000 clones, approximately 95% seen once. The V and J ends lost 5 bases and 4 bases respectively, with 16 bases between them. Per the germline V gene, CDR1 is SGHTA and CDR2 is FQGNSA. The CDR3 totals 15 residues. Sequenced here: peripheral blood, sampled from a patient treated with photon-based radiotherapy. This sequence originates from a woman between 45 and 60 years old with cholangiocarcinoma. The chain recombines TRBV7-2 with TRBJ2-3; D possibly corresponds to TRBD2 (6 bases). For the CDR3, the DNA is TGTGCCAGCAGCGCAACGCGGGGTATAGCAGATACGCAGTATTTT. Amino acids: CASSATRGIADTQYF. Drawing the rest from reference TRBV7-2 and TRBJ2-3, the complete variable domain is GAGVSQSPSNKVTEKGKDVELRCDPISGHTALYWYRQSLGQGLEFLIYFQGNSAPDKSGLPSDRFSAERTGGSVSTLTIQRTQQEDSAVYLCASSATRGIADTQYFGPGTRLTVL.